This T cell receptor (beta chain) stems from a study of T-cell reconstitution after alpha-beta-depleted transplantation in children. General observations from the study: Some patients' high day-60 TCRbeta diversity was traced to surviving recipient T cells and thymic progenitors. As was reported, about two months after transplant, alpha-beta T cells came from several hundred expanded graft clones. Newly generated T cells supplied most T-cell counts and diversity one year post-transplant.

Unique molecular identifiers featured in how the TCRbeta library was prepared. Each CDR3 protein is one row after TCRdb ran MiXCR on the PCR reads. The sample holds 550,000 to 800,000 distinct CDR3 sequences, about an eighth seen once. The CDR3 is 13 residues long. Trimming stripped 4 bases from V and 8 bases from J, with 15 bases between. Looked up from germline, CDR1 is LGHNT and CDR2 is FRNRAP. At least ten counts were recorded for this clonotype. What it binds is not known. The V and J genes are TRBV12-5 and TRBJ2-7; D is unclear. This sequence originates from a girl aged 2-15 years with congenital amegakaryocytic thrombocytopenia, due to receive a stem cell transplant. This specimen was PBMCs, taken before TCRalphabeta/CD19-depleted stem cell transplant. For the CDR3, the DNA is TGTGCTAGTGGTTCCCCCTCCCCCCCGCAGCAGTACTTC. Translation gives CASGSPSPPQQYF. The full variable domain, its missing parts supplied by reference TRBV12-5 and TRBJ2-7, is DARVTQTPRHKVTEMGQEVTMRCQPILGHNTVFWYRQTMMQGLELLAYFRNRAPLDDSGMPKDRFSAEMPDATLATLKIQPSEPRDSAVYFCASGSPSPPQQYFGPGTRLTVT.